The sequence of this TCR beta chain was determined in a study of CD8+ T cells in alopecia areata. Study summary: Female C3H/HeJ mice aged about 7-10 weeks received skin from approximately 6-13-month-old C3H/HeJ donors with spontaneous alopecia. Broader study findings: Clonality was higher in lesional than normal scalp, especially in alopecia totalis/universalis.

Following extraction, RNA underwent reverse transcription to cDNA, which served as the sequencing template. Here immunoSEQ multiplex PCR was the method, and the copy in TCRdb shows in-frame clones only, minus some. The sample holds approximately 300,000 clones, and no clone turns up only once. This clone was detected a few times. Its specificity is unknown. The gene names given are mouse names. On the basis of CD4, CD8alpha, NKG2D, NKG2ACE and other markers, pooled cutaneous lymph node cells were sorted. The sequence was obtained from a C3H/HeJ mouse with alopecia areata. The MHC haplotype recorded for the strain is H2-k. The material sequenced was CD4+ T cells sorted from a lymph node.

The covered CDR3 bases are TGTGCCTGGAGTCTAGTGGGGGGA. It specifies CAWSLVGG. The full CDR3 protein is CAWSLVGGEVFF. The chain combines TRBV31 with TRBJ1-1, with a tentative D call TRBD1 (5 bases). The read finishes 4 residues shy of the CDR3 end, and the germline J gene is used to complete it. There are 12 residues in the CDR3. CDR1 GKSSPN and CDR2 SITVG come from the germline V gene.